Each of the 21 T cell receptor beta chains below was sequenced from the same sample in a study of shared clonotypes between healthy human individuals. In the naive CD8 group, cells lacked CD45RO and were positively selected for CCR7, so terminally differentiated effector memory CD45RA+ cells were left out. Profiling relied on immunoSEQ multiplex PCR, and the TCRdb table lists in-frame clones only, not all of them. Of hundreds of thousands of clones in the sample, around 96% were seen once. The material sequenced was naive CD8+ T cells sorted from blood. Source of these receptors: a man between 25 and 39 years old in good health.

This chain uses TRBV5-6 with TRBJ2-3; 9 bases map to TRBD2. V dropped 5 bases and J dropped 4; count of bases not matched to a gene: 2. CDR1 and CDR2 from the germline V gene are SGHDT and YYEEEE. The length of the CDR3 is 13 residues. In DNA form, the CDR3 reads TGTGCCAGCAGAGCGGGAGGATCAGATACGCAGTATTTT. It yields the protein CASRAGGSDTQYF.

This clone was recorded once. The V gene is TRBV7-9, the J gene TRBJ2-1, with D possibly being TRBD2 (6 bases). There are 16 residues in the CDR3. Germline V gene lookup returns CDR1 SEHNR and CDR2 FQNEAQ (reference sequence). V lost 5 bases and J 7 bases, leaving 21 bases between the germline ends. This CDR3 is CASSHADGGGGNEQFF. DNA of the CDR3: TGTGCCAGCAGCCACGCAGACGGGGGAGGAGGTAATGAGCAGTTCTTC. The full variable domain, with the rest looked up from reference TRBV7-9 and TRBJ2-1, is DTGVSQNPRHKITKRGQNVTFRCDPISEHNRLYWYRQTLGQGPEFLTYFQNEAQLEKSRLLSDRFSAERPKGSFSTLEIQRTEQGDSAMYLCASSHADGGGGNEQFFGPGTRLTVL.

The chain links TRBV5-1 to TRBJ2-7; D possibly corresponds to TRBD2 (5 bases). V shed 4 bases and J shed 0 bases, with 8 bases lying between them. Germline values: CDR1 SGHRS, CDR2 YFSETQ. The CDR3 runs to 13 residues. CDR3 DNA: TGCGCCAGCAGCATCGGGGACTCCTACGAGCAGTACTTC. It translates to CASSIGDSYEQYF.

The V gene is TRBV27, the J gene TRBJ2-7, with 7 bases identical to TRBD2. Trimming cost V 2 bases and J 3 bases; bases outside gene matches: 4. The CDR3 extends over 14 amino acids. The germline V gene encodes CDR1 MNHEY and CDR2 SMNVEV (reference sequence). The CDR3 DNA reads as TGTGCCAGCAGTTTAAGGCGGGAGAACTACGAGCAGTACTTC. Its protein is CASSLRRENYEQYF.

The chain recombines TRBV6-1 with TRBJ1-2; D uncertain. Germline V CDR1 and CDR2: MNHNS, SASEGT. The V gene lost 8 bases and the J gene lost 6 bases, with 13 bases spanning the gap. The CDR3 extends over 12 amino acids. For the CDR3, the DNA is TGTGCCAGCTTGGTGGGAGGCGATGGCTACACCTTC. It is translated as CASLVGGDGYTF.

V usage is TRBV27 and J usage is TRBJ1-1; a weak D match, TRBD1 (5 bases). With 8 bases removed from V and 4 bases from J, the gap between germline ends came to 23 bases. In germline, CDR1 is MNHEY, CDR2 SMNVEV (reference sequence). The CDR3 consists of 16 residues. Written as DNA, the CDR3 is TGTGCCAGCTCGGGAGTCCAGGGAGCCGGAGCCACTGAAGCTTTCTTT. Its protein is CASSGVQGAGATEAFF.

The rearrangement uses TRBV19 and TRBJ2-5; TRBD1 matches 8 bases. V dropped 4 bases and J dropped 0; count of bases not matched to a gene: 4. There are 15 residues in the CDR3. From germline, CDR1 is LNHDA and CDR2 SQIVND (reference sequence). The CDR3 sequence: CASSKGQGDQETQYF. The CDR3 bases are TGTGCCAGTAGTAAAGGACAGGGTGACCAAGAGACCCAGTACTTC.

Only one count was recorded for this clone. The V call is TRBV27, the J call TRBJ1-1; 10 bases align to TRBD1. V dropped 5 bases and J dropped 7; count of bases not matched to a gene: 4. CDR1 and CDR2 (germline): MNHEY, SMNVEV (reference sequence). The CDR3 covers 13 residues. The CDR3 nucleotides read TGTGCCAGCAGTATCGACAGGGGGCGTGAAGCTTTCTTT. Its protein is CASSIDRGREAFF.

As regards this clone: The sample contains more than one DNA sequence encoding this CDR3. V gene TRBV11-2 combines with J gene TRBJ2-7; 8 bases fit TRBD2. Germline V lookup: CDR1 SGHAT, CDR2 FQNNGV. The CDR3 loop spans 13 amino acids. V was pared by 5 bases and J by 3 bases, with 3 bases of the junction left unmatched. The CDR3 protein is CASSPGTSYEQYF. CDR3 DNA sequence: TGTGCCAGCAGCCCGGGGACTAGCTACGAGCAGTACTTC.

A word on this clone: The junction departs from germline at one end; a sequencing error may be responsible. The chain uses TRBV7-7 and TRBJ2-7; TRBD1 aligns across 7 bases. Germline V gene data show CDR1 as SSHAT and CDR2 as FNYEAQ (reference sequence). The CDR3 is made up of 14 amino acids. CDR3 protein: CASSLAKGAYEQYF. CDR3 nucleotide sequence: TGTGCTAGCAGCTTAGCGAAGGGGGCGTACGAGCAGTACTTC.

The genes are TRBV11-2 and TRBJ1-1; the match to TRBD1 covers 7 bases. Germline CDR1 reads SGHAT; CDR2 reads FQNNGV. The CDR3 totals 13 residues. V was clipped by 0 bases and J by 7 bases; unmatched bases: 2. CDR3 sequence: CASSLDRQGEAFF. The CDR3 DNA reads as TGTGCCAGCAGCTTAGATCGACAGGGTGAAGCTTTCTTT.

This rearrangement joins TRBV12-5 to TRBJ2-7, with 8 bases fitting TRBD2. The CDR3 extends over 17 amino acids. The germline V gene encodes CDR1 LGHNT and CDR2 FRNRAP. Trimming at V came to 2 bases and at J to 0 bases, leaving 9 bases not matched to a gene. CDR3 coding DNA: TGTGCTAGTGGTTTGTCCCACGGGGGGGAGCTCTCCTACGAGCAGTACTTC. Its translation: CASGLSHGGELSYEQYF.

The chain combines TRBV27 with TRBJ1-3; tentative D call: TRBD1 (5 bases). Germline V lookup: CDR1 MNHEY, CDR2 SMNVEV (reference sequence). CDR3 length: 16 residues. V was clipped by 5 bases and J by 0 bases, with 14 bases between them. The CDR3 loop reads CASSPGEVSSGNTIYF. For the CDR3, the DNA is TGTGCCAGCAGTCCGGGGGAGGTGAGCTCTGGAAACACCATATATTTT.

The chain couples TRBV4-2 to TRBJ2-1; TRBD2 agrees at 7 bases. Germline V lookup: CDR1 LGHNA, CDR2 YNFKEQ. CDR3 length equals 16 residues. The junction had 4 bases not matched to a gene; V was cut back by 0 bases and J by 2 bases. The CDR3 sequence: CASSQELAPTYNEQFF. CDR3 coding DNA: TGTGCCAGCAGCCAAGAACTAGCGCCAACCTACAATGAGCAGTTCTTC.

This clone was found once. The chain employs TRBV28 and TRBJ1-2, with D possibly being TRBD1 (5 bases). Germline CDR1 reads MDHEN; CDR2 reads SYDVKM. CDR3 length: 15 amino acids. V lost 7 bases and J lost 5, with 20 bases in between. The CDR3 spells CASTTKGPIKYGYTF. In DNA form, the CDR3 reads TGTGCCAGCACCACGAAGGGGCCCATAAAGTATGGCTACACCTTC.

The J gene is TRBJ2-2, the V gene TRBV27, with 9 nucleotides matching TRBD1. The CDR3 covers 16 residues. Per germline, CDR1 MNHEY and CDR2 SMNVEV (reference sequence). J was trimmed by 5 bases and V by 6 bases; bases with no gene match: 10. The CDR3 DNA follows: TGTGCCAGCAGACTACTATGGACAGGGGAGACCGGGGAGCTGTTTTTT. Encoded protein: CASRLLWTGETGELFF.

The V call is TRBV7-2, the J call TRBJ1-3; D unresolved. There are 15 residues in the CDR3. CDR1 and CDR2 (germline): SGHTA, FQGNSA. Deletions cut 5 bases from V and 0 bases from J, with 11 bases between. The CDR3 nucleotides are TGTGCCAGCAGCCCGGACGGAACCTCTGGAAACACCATATATTTT. This codes for CASSPDGTSGNTIYF. Full variable domain (remainder filled in from reference TRBV7-2 and TRBJ1-3): GAGVSQSPSNKVTEKGKDVELRCDPISGHTALYWYRQSLGQGLEFLIYFQGNSAPDKSGLPSDRFSAERTGGSVSTLTIQRTQQEDSAVYLCASSPDGTSGNTIYFGEGSWLTVV.

The gene calls are TRBV4-3 and TRBJ2-1, with a possible D match to TRBD1 (5 bases). This CDR3 comprises 18 residues. V gave up 2 bases and J gave up 6 bases, with 23 bases separating them. Germline V gene sequence: CDR1 LGHNA, CDR2 YSLEER. The CDR3 region is CASSQSPPLTDSVNEQFF. CDR3 coding DNA: TGCGCCAGCAGCCAATCCCCACCCTTGACAGATTCTGTCAATGAGCAGTTCTTC.

V is TRBV7-9 and J is TRBJ2-3; D call uncertain. CDR1 is SEHNR and CDR2 is FQNEAQ in the germline V gene (reference sequence). The CDR3 loop spans 14 amino acids. Trimming stripped 5 bases from V and 3 bases from J, with 12 bases between. The CDR3 DNA sequence: TGTGCCAGCAGCGCCGAGTTGCGAACAGATACGCAGTATTTT. Its translation is CASSAELRTDTQYF.

This chain uses TRBV13 with TRBJ1-1; 10 bases map to TRBD1. Germline lookup yields CDR1 PRHDT and CDR2 FYEKMQ (reference sequence). The ends lost 5 bases at V and 4 bases at J; junction bases unmatched: 4. This CDR3 region has 14 residues. The CDR3 DNA reads TGTGCCAGCAGCCCACGGACAGGGGGCACTGAAGCTTTCTTT. Translated: CASSPRTGGTEAFF.

CDR3 nucleotides: TGTGCCAGCAGCTTAGATATAAACAGGGGAATGACTGAAGCTTTCTTT. It yields the protein CASSLDINRGMTEAFF. J is TRBJ1-1 and V is TRBV7-6; TRBD1 matches 7 bases. CDR3 length: 16 amino acids. CDR1 is SGHVS, CDR2 FNYEAQ, per germline. J gave up 5 bases and V 1 base, and 10 bases lay outside the gene matches.